Shown below are 22 T cell receptor beta chains from a single sample sequenced in a study of CD8 T cells in ankylosing spondylitis. Findings and caveats of the study: Typical of ankylosing spondylitis blood, it appeared, was a TCR beta motif of eight highly homologous variants.

MiXCR was run by TCRdb on the 5' RACE reads, yielding one entry per CDR3 protein. Counted here are about 340,000 distinct CDR3 sequences, 7% to 9% occurring once; the ten biggest clones make up roughly 15%. Their specific antigens are unknown. Sequenced: blood, either unsorted or a sorted T cell fraction (not recorded which). Source of these receptors: a male donor with ankylosing spondylitis.

The chain links TRBV20-1 to TRBJ2-1; TRBD2 might be the D (6 bases). This CDR3 has 16 residues. Germline lookup yields CDR1 DFQATT and CDR2 SNEGSKA (reference sequence). V lost 3 bases and J 0 bases, leaving 15 bases between the germline ends. This chain's CDR3 is CSARGQDGSSYNEQFF. In DNA, the CDR3 is TGCAGTGCTAGGGGCCAGGACGGGAGCTCCTACAATGAGCAGTTCTTC.

The chain combines TRBV11-2 with TRBJ2-1; TRBD2 matches at 15 bases. Germline V lookup: CDR1 SGHAT, CDR2 FQNNGV. The V and J ends lost 3 bases and 0 bases, in that order; junction bases with no gene match: 6. The CDR3 runs 19 residues. In nucleotides, the CDR3 is TGTGCCAGCAGCTTTTCCGGGACTAGCGGGAGGAGCTCCTACAATGAGCAGTTCTTC. Translating it yields CASSFSGTSGRSSYNEQFF.

This clonotype came up many times. The chain employs TRBV29-1 and TRBJ2-7, with TRBD2 as a possible D gene (5 bases). V lost 3 bases to trimming and J lost 2 bases, with 5 bases between them. This CDR3 has 11 residues. Germline CDR1 is SQVTM and CDR2 is ANQGSEA. CDR3: CSVDGAYEQYF. In nucleotides, the CDR3 is TGCAGCGTTGACGGGGCCTACGAGCAGTACTTC.

V is TRBV29-1 and J is TRBJ2-7; D may correspond to TRBD1 or TRBD2 (7 bases each). Trimming removed 8 bases from V and 6 bases from J, with 20 bases in between. This CDR3 region has 13 residues. From germline, CDR1 is SQVTM and CDR2 ANQGSEA. The CDR3 sequence is CSIMVTGEGEQYF. The CDR3, as DNA: TGCAGCATAATGGTCACAGGGGAGGGCGAGCAGTACTTC.

This clonotype was recorded a few times. The rearrangement links TRBV3-1 to TRBJ2-5; D ambiguous. The V end was cut by 1 base, the J end by 2 bases, with 11 bases between. This CDR3 is 15 amino acids long. Looked up from germline, CDR1 is LGHDT and CDR2 is YNNKEL (reference sequence). The DNA of the CDR3 is TGTGCCAGCAGCCAAGTCGCAGAGACACAAGAGACCCAGTACTTC. It specifies CASSQVAETQETQYF.

The table lists this clonotype with many counts. The chain joins TRBV5-1 to TRBJ2-5; 10 nucleotides agree with TRBD2. Germline CDR1 SGHRS, CDR2 YFSETQ. This CDR3 spans 15 amino acids. The ends lost 7 bases at V and 3 bases at J; junction bases unmatched: 9. The chain's CDR3 is CASLPSGRPEETQYF. The CDR3 nucleotides are TGCGCCAGCCTTCCTAGCGGGAGACCCGAAGAGACCCAGTACTTC. Based on the CDR3 plus reference TRBV5-1 and TRBJ2-5, the full variable domain is KAGVTQTPRYLIKTRGQQVTLSCSPISGHRSVSWYQQTPGQGLQFLFEYFSETQRNKGNFPGRFSGRQFSNSRSEMNVSTLELGDSALYLCASLPSGRPEETQYFGPGTRLLVL.

This rearrangement joins TRBV11-1 to TRBJ2-7; the match to TRBD2 covers 8 bases. CDR3 length: 18 amino acids. V gave up 4 bases and J gave up 5 bases; unmatched junction bases: 19. Germline V CDR1 and CDR2: SGHAT, FQDESV (reference sequence). The DNA for the CDR3 is TGTGCCAGCAGCTCCGATAGGCCCCTTGAGCGGGAGTGGAACGAGCAGTACTTC. Translating gives CASSSDRPLEREWNEQYF.

The chain's CDR3 is CASSHTPGQGFADTQYF. The CDR3 DNA follows: TGTGCCAGCAGCCATACCCCGGGACAGGGTTTCGCAGATACGCAGTATTTT. The chain uses TRBV3-1 and TRBJ2-3, with 9 bases aligning to TRBD1. Germline CDR1 is LGHDT and CDR2 is YNNKEL (reference sequence). The CDR3 runs 17 residues. J lost 4 bases, V lost 3 bases, and 11 bases had no gene match.

This sequence joins TRBV3-1 and TRBJ2-7; D call uncertain. This CDR3 comprises 14 residues. The germline V and J ends were trimmed by 1 base and 3 bases, with 10 bases remaining between them. Germline V CDR1 and CDR2: LGHDT, YNNKEL (reference sequence). The CDR3: CASSQVPSGYEQYF. The CDR3 DNA is TGTGCCAGCAGCCAAGTTCCTTCGGGCTACGAGCAGTACTTC.

Many counts were recorded for this clonotype. The rearrangement uses TRBV2 and TRBJ1-5, with D uncertain. This CDR3 has 12 residues. CDR1 and CDR2 from the germline V gene are SNHLY and FYNNEI. Between the trimmed V and J ends, which lost 7 bases and 2 bases, there was a span of 6 bases. The CDR3 DNA sequence: TGTGCCAGCAACCAGGGCAATCAGCCCCAGCATTTT. Its protein product is CASNQGNQPQHF. The whole variable domain, filled in from reference TRBV2 and TRBJ1-5, reads EPEVTQTPSHQVTQMGQEVILRCVPISNHLYFYWYRQILGQKVEFLVSFYNNEISEKSEIFDDQFSVERPDGSNFTLKIRSTKLEDSAMYFCASNQGNQPQHFGDGTRLSIL.

This clonotype was recorded a few times. V usage is TRBV2 and J usage is TRBJ2-1; tentative D call: TRBD2 (5 bases). Germline CDR1 reads SNHLY; CDR2 reads FYNNEI. The CDR3 runs to 13 residues. Trimming removed 9 bases from V and 5 bases from J, with 14 bases in between. This chain's CDR3 is CARRVLLDNEQFF. The CDR3 bases are TGTGCCAGGAGGGTTCTACTGGACAATGAGCAGTTCTTC.

Details on this clonotype: This may come from a read error, since a much larger clone is one base off. Here the CDR3 reads CASSLEGQGAYEQYF. CDR3 nucleotides: TGTGCCAGCAGCTTAGAGGGACAGGGGGCCTACGAGCAGTACTTC. The genes are TRBV11-3 and TRBJ2-7; TRBD1 aligns across 11 bases. The ends lost 0 bases at V and 2 bases at J; junction bases unmatched: 0. The CDR3 loop spans 15 amino acids. The germline V gene encodes CDR1 SGHNT and CDR2 YENEEA.

There are a few counts of this clonotype. The chain uses TRBV7-2 and TRBJ2-1; 9 positions match TRBD1. The CDR3 sequence is 16 residues long. The trim removed 6 bases at V and 6 bases at J, leaving 12 bases unmatched. Germline-derived CDR1 and CDR2 are SGHTA and FQGNSA. The CDR3 nucleotides are TGTGCCAGCAGAGCTTACGGACAGGGGATTTCCAATGAGCAGTTCTTC. The encoded protein is CASRAYGQGISNEQFF.

This clonotype was detected a few times. The gene calls are TRBV5-4 and TRBJ1-4; a weak D match, TRBD1 (6 bases). Germline assignment: CDR1 SGHNT and CDR2 YYREEE (reference sequence). V gave up 7 bases and J gave up 7 bases, with 17 bases separating them. The CDR3 has 14 residues. Here the CDR3 reads CASAIAGDREKLFF. CDR3 DNA sequence: TGTGCCAGCGCCATCGCAGGGGACCGTGAAAAACTGTTTTTT.

This rearrangement joins TRBV6-5 to TRBJ1-5; TRBD1 aligns across 8 bases. The CDR3 runs 17 residues. After removal of 0 bases from V and 5 bases from J, the junction contained 9 bases not matched to a gene. The germline V gene has CDR1 MNHEY and CDR2 SVGAGI. The CDR3 coding sequence is TGTGCCAGCAGTTACTCCCCGCTTGACAGGGGTGATCAGCCCCAGCATTTT. This encodes CASSYSPLDRGDQPQHF.

This clonotype was picked up a small number of times. The rearrangement uses TRBV5-1 and TRBJ1-6, with D unclear. The germline gives CDR1 SGHRS, CDR2 YFSETQ. CDR3 length: 16 amino acids. The germline V and J ends were trimmed by 1 base and 8 bases, with 16 bases remaining between them. In DNA form, the CDR3 reads TGCGCCAGCAGCTTGACGCCCCAACTATTGGATTCACCCCTCCACTTT. Residues: CASSLTPQLLDSPLHF. Based on the CDR3 plus reference TRBV5-1 and TRBJ1-6, the full variable domain is KAGVTQTPRYLIKTRGQQVTLSCSPISGHRSVSWYQQTPGQGLQFLFEYFSETQRNKGNFPGRFSGRQFSNSRSEMNVSTLELGDSALYLCASSLTPQLLDSPLHFGNGTRLTVT.

V and J are TRBV3-1 and TRBJ2-1; 10 nucleotides agree with TRBD2. The V and J ends lost 4 bases and 9 bases, in that order; junction bases with no gene match: 9. Looked up from germline, CDR1 is LGHDT and CDR2 is YNNKEL (reference sequence). The CDR3 is made up of 15 amino acids. CDR3 in amino acids: CASSPDPSGSREQFF. In DNA, the CDR3 is TGTGCCAGCAGCCCAGATCCTAGCGGGAGCCGTGAGCAGTTCTTC.

There are many counts of this clonotype. V gene TRBV20-1 combines with J gene TRBJ1-1; D call uncertain. The germline V and J ends were trimmed by 3 bases and 1 base, with 6 bases remaining between them. Per germline, CDR1 DFQATT and CDR2 SNEGSKA (reference sequence). The CDR3 has 12 amino acids. The CDR3 region has the DNA TGCAGTGCTAGGCGGAGGAACACTGAAGCTTTCTTT. Amino acids: CSARRRNTEAFF.

This clonotype showed up many times. This rearrangement joins TRBV11-2 to TRBJ2-1, with 10 nucleotides matching TRBD1. The germline gives CDR1 SGHAT, CDR2 FQNNGV. There are 16 residues in the CDR3. V lost 0 bases to trimming and J lost 6 bases; unmatched junction nucleotides: 5. The CDR3 DNA is TGTGCCAGCAGCTTAGACCCGGGACAGGGGTCCAATGAGCAGTTCTTC. Translating gives CASSLDPGQGSNEQFF.

This chain connects TRBV19 to TRBJ2-3; 7 bases align to TRBD2. Germline V gives CDR1 LNHDA, CDR2 SQIVND (reference sequence). The CDR3 consists of 17 residues. The trim removed 6 bases at V and 4 bases at J, leaving 16 bases unmatched. In DNA, the CDR3 is TGTGCCAGTAGGGGCAAACTGGGCGGGAGAGCCGCAGATACGCAGTATTTT. Translated, it gives CASRGKLGGRAADTQYF.

The chain has TRBV29-1 and TRBJ1-3, with 7 positions matching TRBD1. The CDR3 extends over 11 amino acids. CDR1 and CDR2 (germline): SQVTM, ANQGSEA. V dropped 3 bases and J dropped 14; count of bases not matched to a gene: 7. The CDR3 DNA reads TGCAGCGTTGATGAGAGGGGGCGGGTATATTTT. Protein sequence: CSVDERGRVYF.

This clonotype came up a few times. This chain connects TRBV3-1 to TRBJ1-3, with 10 positions matching TRBD1. Germline loops: CDR1 LGHDT, CDR2 YNNKEL (reference sequence). The CDR3 loop spans 19 amino acids. V gave up 2 bases and J gave up 9 bases; unmatched junction bases: 19. The CDR3 nucleotides read TGTGCCAGCAGCCAATTTGGCTTTGGACAGGGGGGACGAAGTGGCACCATATATTTT. Protein: CASSQFGFGQGGRSGTIYF.